This TCR beta chain was found in a study of identical twins. Study conclusions and caveats: Where out-of-frame alpha sequences were twin-shared, they showed excess low generation probability. For out-of-frame beta sequences, excess twin sharing was weaker.

Template switching added a universal primer binding site, and final cDNA carried unique molecular identifiers. TCRdb fed the 5' RACE reads into MiXCR, producing one record per CDR3 protein. The sample comprises about 700,000 distinct CDR3 sequences, 5.5% to 6.5% of which are singletons, and 1.5% to 2% rests with the top ten. Germline CDR1 is SGHTA and CDR2 is FQGNSA. The V gene lost 5 bases and the J gene lost 9 bases, with 9 bases spanning the gap. CDR3 size: 11 residues. This clonotype showed up just a few times. Antigen unknown. Material for sequencing was naive T cells sorted from blood. The receptor was isolated from a man aged 18 to 29 in good health. The genes are TRBV7-2 and TRBJ2-3, with unresolved D. CDR3 nucleotide sequence: TGTGCCAGCAGCAACCGCACCACGCAGTATTTT. Translated: CASSNRTTQYF.